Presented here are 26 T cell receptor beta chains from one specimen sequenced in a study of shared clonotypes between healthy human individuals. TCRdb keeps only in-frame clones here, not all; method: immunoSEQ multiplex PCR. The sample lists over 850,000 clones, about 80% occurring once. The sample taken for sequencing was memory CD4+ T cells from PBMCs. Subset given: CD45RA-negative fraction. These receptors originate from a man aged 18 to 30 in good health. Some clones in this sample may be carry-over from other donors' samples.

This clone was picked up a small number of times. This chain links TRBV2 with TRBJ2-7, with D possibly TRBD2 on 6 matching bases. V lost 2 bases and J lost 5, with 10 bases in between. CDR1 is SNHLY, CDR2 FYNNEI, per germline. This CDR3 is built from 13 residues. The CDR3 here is CASSEIGGNEQYF. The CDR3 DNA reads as TGTGCCAGCAGTGAAATAGGAGGGAACGAGCAGTACTTC.

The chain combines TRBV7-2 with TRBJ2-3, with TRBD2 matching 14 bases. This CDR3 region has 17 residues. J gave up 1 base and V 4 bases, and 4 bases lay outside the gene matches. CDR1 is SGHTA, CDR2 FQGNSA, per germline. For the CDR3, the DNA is TGTGCCAGCAGCTCAGGGACTAGCGGGAGTCGCACAGATACGCAGTATTTT. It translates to CASSSGTSGSRTDTQYF.

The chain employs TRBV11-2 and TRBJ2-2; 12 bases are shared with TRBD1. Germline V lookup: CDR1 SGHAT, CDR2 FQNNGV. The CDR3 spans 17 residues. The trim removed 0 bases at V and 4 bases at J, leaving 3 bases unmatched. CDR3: CASSLDGTGGGTGELFF. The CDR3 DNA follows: TGTGCCAGCAGCTTAGATGGGACAGGGGGCGGCACCGGGGAGCTGTTTTTT.

The CDR3 loop reads CSVTRGRETQYF. CDR3 nucleotide sequence: TGCAGCGTCACTCGGGGTCGAGAGACCCAGTACTTC. This chain joins TRBV29-1 and TRBJ2-5; D may be TRBD2 (5 bases). Germline V gives CDR1 SQVTM, CDR2 ANQGSEA. V dropped 6 bases and J dropped 4 bases, with 12 bases sitting between them. The CDR3 extends over 12 amino acids.

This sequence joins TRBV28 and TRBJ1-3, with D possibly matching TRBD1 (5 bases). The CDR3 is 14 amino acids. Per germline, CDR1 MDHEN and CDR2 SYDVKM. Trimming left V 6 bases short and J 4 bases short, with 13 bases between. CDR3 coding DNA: TGTGCCAGCAGGGCTCCAGGGAAAGGAAACACCATATATTTT. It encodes CASRAPGKGNTIYF.

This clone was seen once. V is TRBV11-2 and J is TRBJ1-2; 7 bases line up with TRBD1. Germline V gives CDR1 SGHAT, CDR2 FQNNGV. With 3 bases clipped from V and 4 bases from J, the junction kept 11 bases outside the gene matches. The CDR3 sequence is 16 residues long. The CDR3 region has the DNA TGTGCCAGCAGCTTGGCTAGGACAGGACTCTTCTATGGCTACACCTTC. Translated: CASSLARTGLFYGYTF.

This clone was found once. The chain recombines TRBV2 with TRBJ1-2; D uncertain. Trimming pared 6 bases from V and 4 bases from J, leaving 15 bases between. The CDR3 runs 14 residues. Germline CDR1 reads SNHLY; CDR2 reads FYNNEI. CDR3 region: CASRFGRIPYGYTF. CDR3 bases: TGTGCCAGCAGATTTGGACGGATCCCCTATGGCTACACCTTC.

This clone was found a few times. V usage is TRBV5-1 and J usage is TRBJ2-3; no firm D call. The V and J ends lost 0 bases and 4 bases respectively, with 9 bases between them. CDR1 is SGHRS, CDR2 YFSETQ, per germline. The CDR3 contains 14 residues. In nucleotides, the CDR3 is TGCGCCAGCAGCTTGGGTCAGGTGGCAGATACGCAGTATTTT. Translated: CASSLGQVADTQYF.

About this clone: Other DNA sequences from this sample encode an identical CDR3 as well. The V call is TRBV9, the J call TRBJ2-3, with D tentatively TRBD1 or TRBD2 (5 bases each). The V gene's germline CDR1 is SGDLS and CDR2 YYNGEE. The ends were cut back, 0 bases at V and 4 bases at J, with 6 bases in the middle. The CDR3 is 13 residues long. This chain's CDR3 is CASSVVGADTQYF. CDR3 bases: TGTGCCAGCAGCGTAGTGGGGGCAGATACGCAGTATTTT.

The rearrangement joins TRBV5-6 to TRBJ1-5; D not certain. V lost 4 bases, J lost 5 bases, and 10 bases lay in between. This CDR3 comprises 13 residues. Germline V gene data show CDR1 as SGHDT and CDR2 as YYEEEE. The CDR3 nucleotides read TGTGCCAGCAGCCCGAGTAGACATCAGCCCCAGCATTTT. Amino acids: CASSPSRHQPQHF.

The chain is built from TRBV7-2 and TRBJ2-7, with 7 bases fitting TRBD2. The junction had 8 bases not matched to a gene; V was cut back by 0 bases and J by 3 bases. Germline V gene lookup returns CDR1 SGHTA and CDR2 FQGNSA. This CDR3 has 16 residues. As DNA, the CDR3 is TGTGCCAGCAGCTTAGCCGGCCTAGCGGATATCTACGAGCAGTACTTC. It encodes CASSLAGLADIYEQYF.

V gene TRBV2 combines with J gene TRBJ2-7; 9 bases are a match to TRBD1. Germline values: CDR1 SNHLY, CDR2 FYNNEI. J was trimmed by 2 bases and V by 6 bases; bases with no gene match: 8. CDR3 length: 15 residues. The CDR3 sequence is CASRPGQGVTYEQYF. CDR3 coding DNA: TGTGCCAGCAGACCGGGACAGGGCGTCACCTACGAGCAGTACTTC.

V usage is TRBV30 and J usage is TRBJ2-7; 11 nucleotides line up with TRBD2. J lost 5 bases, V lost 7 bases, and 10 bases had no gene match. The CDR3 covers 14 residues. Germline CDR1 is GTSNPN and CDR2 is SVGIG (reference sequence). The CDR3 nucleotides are TGTGCCTTAGAATTAGCGGGAGGGGTCCACGAGCAGTACTTC. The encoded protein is CALELAGGVHEQYF.

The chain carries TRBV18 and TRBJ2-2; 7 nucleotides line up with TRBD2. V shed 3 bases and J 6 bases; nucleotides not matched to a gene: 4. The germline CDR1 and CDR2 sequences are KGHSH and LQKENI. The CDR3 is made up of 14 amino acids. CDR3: CASSPRGVSGELFF. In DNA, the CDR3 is TGTGCCAGCTCACCCCGGGGGGTGTCCGGGGAGCTGTTTTTT. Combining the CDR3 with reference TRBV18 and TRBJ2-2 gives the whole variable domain NAGVMQNPRHLVRRRGQEARLRCSPMKGHSHVYWYRQLPEEGLKFMVYLQKENIIDESGMPKERFSAEFPKEGPSILRIQQVVRGDSAAYFCASSPRGVSGELFFGEGSRLTVL.

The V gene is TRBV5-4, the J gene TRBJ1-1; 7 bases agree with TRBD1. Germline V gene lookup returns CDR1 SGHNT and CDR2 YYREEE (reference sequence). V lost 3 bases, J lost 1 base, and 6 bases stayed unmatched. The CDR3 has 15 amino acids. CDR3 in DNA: TGTGCCAGCAGCTCCGGGGGACAGCCGAACACTGAAGCTTTCTTT. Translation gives CASSSGGQPNTEAFF.

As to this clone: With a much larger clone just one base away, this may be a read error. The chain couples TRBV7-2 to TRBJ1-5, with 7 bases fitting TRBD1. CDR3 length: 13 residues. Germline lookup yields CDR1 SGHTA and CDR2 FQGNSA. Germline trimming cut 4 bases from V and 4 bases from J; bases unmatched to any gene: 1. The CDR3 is CASSSQGNQPQHF. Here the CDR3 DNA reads TGTGCCAGCAGCTCACAGGGGAATCAGCCCCAGCATTTT.

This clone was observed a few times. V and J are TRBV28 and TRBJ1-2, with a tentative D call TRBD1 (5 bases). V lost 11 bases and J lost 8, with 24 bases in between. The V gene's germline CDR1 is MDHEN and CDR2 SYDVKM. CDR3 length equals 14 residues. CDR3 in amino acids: CAGSSRAGEWGYTF. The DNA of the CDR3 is TGTGCCGGGTCCTCGAGGGCGGGGGAATGGGGCTACACCTTC.

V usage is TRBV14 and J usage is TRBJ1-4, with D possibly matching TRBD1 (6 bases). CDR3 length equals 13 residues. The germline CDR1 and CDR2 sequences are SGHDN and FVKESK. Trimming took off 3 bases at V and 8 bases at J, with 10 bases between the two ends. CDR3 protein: CASSQGALEKLFF. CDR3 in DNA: TGTGCCAGCAGCCAGGGGGCTTTGGAAAAACTGTTTTTT.

CDR3 in amino acids: CASSPHAFQETQYF. The CDR3 DNA follows: TGTGCCAGCAGCCCACACGCCTTCCAAGAGACCCAGTACTTC. J is TRBJ2-5 and V is TRBV5-5; D remains ambiguous. Trimming shortened V by 4 bases and J by 1 base, and 11 bases separated the two germline ends. Looked up from germline, CDR1 is SGHKS and CDR2 is YYEKEE (reference sequence). The CDR3 covers 14 residues.

The CDR3 reads CASSEHLNTEAFF. As DNA, the CDR3 is TGCGCCAGCAGTGAGCATCTGAACACTGAAGCTTTCTTT. The rearrangement uses TRBV10-1 and TRBJ1-1; D remains ambiguous. The CDR3 is 13 amino acids. The V gene's germline CDR1 is WNHNN and CDR2 SYGVQD (reference sequence). V was shortened by 2 bases and J by 0 bases, with 4 bases between the two germline ends.

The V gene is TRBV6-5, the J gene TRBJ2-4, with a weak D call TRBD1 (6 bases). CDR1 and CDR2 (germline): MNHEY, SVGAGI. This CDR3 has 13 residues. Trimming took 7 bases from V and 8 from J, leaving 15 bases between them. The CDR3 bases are TGTGCCAGCAAAAAAGCGGCAGGGGACATTCAGTACTTC. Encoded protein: CASKKAAGDIQYF.

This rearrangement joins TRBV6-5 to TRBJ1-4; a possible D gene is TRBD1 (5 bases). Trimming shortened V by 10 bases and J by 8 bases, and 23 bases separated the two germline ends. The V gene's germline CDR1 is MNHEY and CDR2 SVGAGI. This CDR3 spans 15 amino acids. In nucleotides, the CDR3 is TGTGCCACTCGTCACAGGACTAACGGGGAGGAAAAACTGTTTTTT. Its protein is CATRHRTNGEEKLFF.

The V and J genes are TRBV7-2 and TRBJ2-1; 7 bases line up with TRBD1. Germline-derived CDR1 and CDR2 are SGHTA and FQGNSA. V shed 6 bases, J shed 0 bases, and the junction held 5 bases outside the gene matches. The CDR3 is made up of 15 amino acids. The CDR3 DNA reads TGTGCCAGCAGATTGACAGGGAGCTCCTACAATGAGCAGTTCTTC. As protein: CASRLTGSSYNEQFF. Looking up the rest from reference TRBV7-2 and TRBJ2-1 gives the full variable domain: GAGVSQSPSNKVTEKGKDVELRCDPISGHTALYWYRQSLGQGLEFLIYFQGNSAPDKSGLPSDRFSAERTGGSVSTLTIQRTQQEDSAVYLCASRLTGSSYNEQFFGPGTRLTVL.

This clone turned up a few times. DNA of the CDR3: TGTGCCAGCAGTTCTCAGGGGGCAAGCTCCTACAATGAGCAGTTCTTC. Translated: CASSSQGASSYNEQFF. The genes are TRBV27 and TRBJ2-1, with 8 nucleotides matching TRBD1. Germline V CDR1 and CDR2: MNHEY, SMNVEV (reference sequence). Trimming took 4 bases from V and 0 from J; bases not matched to a gene: 5. The CDR3 has 16 residues.

This CDR3 reads CASSPTGPSYNEQFF. The CDR3 DNA sequence: TGCGCCAGCAGCCCCACGGGACCCTCCTACAATGAGCAGTTCTTC. The rearrangement uses TRBV5-1 and TRBJ2-1; the D gene could be TRBD1 or TRBD2 (5 bases each). With 4 bases removed from V and 0 bases from J, the gap between germline ends came to 11 bases. Per germline, CDR1 SGHRS and CDR2 YFSETQ. This CDR3 is built from 15 residues.

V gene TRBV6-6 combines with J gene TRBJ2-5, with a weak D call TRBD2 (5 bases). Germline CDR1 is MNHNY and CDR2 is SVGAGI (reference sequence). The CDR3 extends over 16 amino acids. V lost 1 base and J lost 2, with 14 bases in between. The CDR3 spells CASSYFQGGGQETQYF. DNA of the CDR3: TGTGCCAGCAGTTACTTCCAAGGAGGAGGTCAAGAGACCCAGTACTTC.